One and the same sample provided the 8 T cell receptor beta chains below, sequenced in a study of Ad26.COV2.S vaccination and SARS-CoV-2 variants. TCRdb's copy holds only in-frame clones and misses some; the assay was immunoSEQ multiplex PCR. The sample lists about 410,000 clones, 70% to 90% occurring once. Treatment given: about 20 received Ad26.COV2.S at low or high dose, single or two shots; about 5 received placebo; per-sample allocation not given. The investigators took samples on day 63 after the first vaccine or placebo injection. The sample in question was peripheral blood, obtained in a trial of Ad26.COV2.S vaccine versus placebo. These TCRs come from a person aged 18 to 65 who received the Ad26.COV2.S COVID-19 vaccine or a placebo.

V is TRBV28 and J is TRBJ1-1; a weak D match, TRBD1 (5 bases). Trimming took 4 bases from V and 1 from J, leaving 19 bases between them. Germline CDR1 is MDHEN and CDR2 is SYDVKM. This CDR3 comprises 17 residues. Here the CDR3 DNA reads TGTGCCAGCAGTTCCCACCGGTGGGGGGAGGGGAACACTGAAGCTTTCTTT. Translating it yields CASSSHRWGEGNTEAFF.

The CDR3 DNA reads as TGTGCCAGCAGTGATTTGGTTTCCTCTCAGCCCCAGCATTTT. Protein sequence: CASSDLVSSQPQHF. This chain links TRBV2 with TRBJ1-5; D is unclear. The CDR3 has 14 residues. CDR1 is SNHLY and CDR2 is FYNNEI in the germline V gene. Trimming took 3 bases from V and 6 from J, leaving 12 bases between them.

The V call is TRBV28, the J call TRBJ2-7, with D unclear. Germline V lookup: CDR1 MDHEN, CDR2 SYDVKM. Trimming shortened V by 2 bases and J by 10 bases, and 12 bases separated the two germline ends. The CDR3 loop spans 12 amino acids. This chain's CDR3 is CASSLTARRQYF. The CDR3 bases are TGTGCCAGCAGTTTAACGGCTAGAAGACAGTACTTC.

The chain combines TRBV2 with TRBJ1-6, with D possibly being TRBD1 (5 bases). This CDR3 spans 19 amino acids. Germline-derived CDR1 and CDR2 are SNHLY and FYNNEI. V lost 7 bases and J lost 5, with 27 bases in between. CDR3 in DNA: TGTGCCAGCACTACGGACAAGCCCACGAAGCAGTCTCATAATTCACCCCTCCACTTT. This encodes CASTTDKPTKQSHNSPLHF. Combining the CDR3 with reference TRBV2 and TRBJ1-6 gives the whole variable domain EPEVTQTPSHQVTQMGQEVILRCVPISNHLYFYWYRQILGQKVEFLVSFYNNEISEKSEIFDDQFSVERPDGSNFTLKIRSTKLEDSAMYFCASTTDKPTKQSHNSPLHFGNGTRLTVT.

The chain combines TRBV19 with TRBJ2-2, with D perhaps given as TRBD1 or TRBD2 (5 bases each). CDR1 and CDR2 from the germline V gene are LNHDA and SQIVND (reference sequence). Trimming stripped 1 base from V and 5 bases from J, with 11 bases between. The CDR3 has 15 residues. The CDR3 bases are TGTGCCAGTAGTATAGGAGGGGCGCGGACCGGGGAGCTGTTTTTT. Its translation: CASSIGGARTGELFF.

The rearrangement links TRBV28 to TRBJ1-5; unclear D gene. There are 17 residues in the CDR3. V was pared by 2 bases and J by 0 bases, with 14 bases between. The V gene's germline CDR1 is MDHEN and CDR2 SYDVKM. For the CDR3, the DNA is TGTGCCAGCAGTTTAGTAGGCAGAGATTATAGCAATCAGCCCCAGCATTTT. Translation gives CASSLVGRDYSNQPQHF.

On this clone: A junction boundary mismatches the germline segment, possibly from a read error. V and J are TRBV11-3 and TRBJ2-7; 7 bases agree with TRBD2. The V gene's germline CDR1 is SGHNT and CDR2 YENEEA. The CDR3 sequence is 13 residues long. For the CDR3, the DNA is TGTGCCAGCAGCTTAGATGAAGCGGGGAGGCAACACTTC. This sequence encodes CASSLDEAGRQHF. The full variable domain, in which reference TRBV11-3 and TRBJ2-7 provide the parts outside the CDR3, is EAGVVQSPRYKIIEKKQPVAFWCNPISGHNTLYWYLQNLGQGPELLIRYENEEAVDDSQLPKDRFSAERLKGVDSTLKIQPAELGDSAVYLCASSLDEAGRQHFGPGTRLTVT.

Concerning this clone: A read error may produce the germline difference seen at one junction end. This sequence joins TRBV6-2 or TRBV6-3 and TRBJ1-5, with D possibly TRBD1 on 5 matching bases. The germline V gene encodes CDR1 MNHEY and CDR2 SVGEGT. The CDR3 has 14 residues. As DNA, the CDR3 is TGTGCCAGCACTTACAGAGGGGTTGGTCAGCCCCAGCATTTT. Translation gives CASTYRGVGQPQHF.